The following is a T cell receptor beta chain sequence with its context. This entry belongs to a study of blood T cell repertoires in COVID-19. The method was immunoSEQ multiplex PCR; TCRdb's version includes in-frame clones alone and lacks a portion of them. The table shows 210,000 or so clones, with about four fifths occurring only once. Germline-derived CDR1 and CDR2 are ENHRY and SYGVKD. The CDR3 runs to 15 residues. The ends lost 0 bases at V and 6 bases at J; junction bases unmatched: 2. The sequence derives from a woman of 80 years or more with acute or convalescent COVID-19. V and J are TRBV10-3 and TRBJ1-4, with 9 bases aligning to TRBD1. Specimen: peripheral blood. The CDR3 nucleotides read TGTGCCATCAGTGAGTCAACAGGGGGCTATGAAAAACTGTTTTTT. It is translated as CAISESTGGYEKLFF.